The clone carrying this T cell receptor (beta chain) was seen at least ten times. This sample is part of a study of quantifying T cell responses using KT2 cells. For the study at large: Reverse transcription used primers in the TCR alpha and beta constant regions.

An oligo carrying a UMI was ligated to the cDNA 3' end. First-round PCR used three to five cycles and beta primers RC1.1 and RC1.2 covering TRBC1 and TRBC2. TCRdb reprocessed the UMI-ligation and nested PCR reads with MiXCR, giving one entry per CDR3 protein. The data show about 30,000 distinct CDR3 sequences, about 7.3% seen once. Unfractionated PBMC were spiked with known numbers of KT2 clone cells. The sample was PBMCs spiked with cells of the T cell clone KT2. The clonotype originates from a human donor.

CDR3 loop: CASSLGGFNQPQHF. In DNA form, the CDR3 reads TGCGCCAGCAGCTTAGGGGGTTTCAATCAGCCCCAGCATTTT. This chain connects TRBV5-1 to TRBJ1-5, with D maybe TRBD1 (6 bases). The germline V gene encodes CDR1 SGHRS and CDR2 YFSETQ. V lost 2 bases, J lost 3 bases, and 9 bases lay in between. The CDR3 sequence is 14 residues long. Full variable domain (rest looked up from reference TRBV5-1 and TRBJ1-5): KAGVTQTPRYLIKTRGQQVTLSCSPISGHRSVSWYQQTPGQGLQFLFEYFSETQRNKGNFPGRFSGRQFSNSRSEMNVSTLELGDSALYLCASSLGGFNQPQHFGDGTRLSIL.